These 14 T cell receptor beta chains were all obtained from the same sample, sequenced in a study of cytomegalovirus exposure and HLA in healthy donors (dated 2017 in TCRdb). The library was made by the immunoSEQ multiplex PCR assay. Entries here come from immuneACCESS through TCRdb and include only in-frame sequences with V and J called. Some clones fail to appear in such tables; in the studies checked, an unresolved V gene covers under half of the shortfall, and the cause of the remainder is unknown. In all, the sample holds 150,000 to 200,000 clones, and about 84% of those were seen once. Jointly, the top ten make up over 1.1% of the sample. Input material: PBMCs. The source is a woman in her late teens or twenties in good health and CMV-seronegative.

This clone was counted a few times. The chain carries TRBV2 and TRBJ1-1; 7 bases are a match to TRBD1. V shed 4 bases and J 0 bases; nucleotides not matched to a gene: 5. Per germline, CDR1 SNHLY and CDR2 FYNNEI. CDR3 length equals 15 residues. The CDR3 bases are TGTGCCAGCAGTGCCCCGGGACAGATGAACACTGAAGCTTTCTTT. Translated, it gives CASSAPGQMNTEAFF.

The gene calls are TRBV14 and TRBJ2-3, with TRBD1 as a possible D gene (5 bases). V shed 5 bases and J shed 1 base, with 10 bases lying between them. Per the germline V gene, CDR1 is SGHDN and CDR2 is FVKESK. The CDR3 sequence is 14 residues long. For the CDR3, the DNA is TGTGCCAGCAGCAAACAGGAACGCACAGATACGCAGTATTTT. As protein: CASSKQERTDTQYF.

The chain's CDR3 is CASRPGPGFQYGYTF. As DNA, the CDR3 is TGCGCCAGCAGGCCTGGTCCAGGGTTCCAGTATGGCTACACCTTC. This rearrangement joins TRBV4-1 to TRBJ1-2; maybe TRBD1 (5 bases). There are 15 residues in the CDR3. Trimming cost V 6 bases and J 5 bases, with 19 bases left between them. CDR1 is MGHRA and CDR2 is YSYEKL in the germline V gene.

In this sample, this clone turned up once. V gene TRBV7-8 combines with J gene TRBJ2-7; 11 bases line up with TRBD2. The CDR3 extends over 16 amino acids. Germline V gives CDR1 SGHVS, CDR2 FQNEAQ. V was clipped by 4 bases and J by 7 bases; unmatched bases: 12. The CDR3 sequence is CASSSRRLAGSREQYF. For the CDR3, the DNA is TGTGCCAGCAGCTCCCGGAGACTAGCGGGAAGTCGGGAGCAGTACTTC.

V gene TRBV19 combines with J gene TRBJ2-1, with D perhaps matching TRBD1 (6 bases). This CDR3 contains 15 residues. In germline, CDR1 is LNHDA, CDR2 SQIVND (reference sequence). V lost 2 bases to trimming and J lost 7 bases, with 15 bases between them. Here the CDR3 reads CASSITGTVRNEQFF. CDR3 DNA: TGTGCCAGTAGTATAACAGGGACGGTGAGAAATGAGCAGTTCTTC.

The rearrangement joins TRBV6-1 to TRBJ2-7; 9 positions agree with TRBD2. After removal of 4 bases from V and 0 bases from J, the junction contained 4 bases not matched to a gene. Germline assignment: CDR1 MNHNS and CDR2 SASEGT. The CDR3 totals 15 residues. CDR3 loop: CASSGELAGSYEQYF. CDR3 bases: TGTGCCAGCAGTGGAGAACTAGCGGGCTCCTACGAGCAGTACTTC.

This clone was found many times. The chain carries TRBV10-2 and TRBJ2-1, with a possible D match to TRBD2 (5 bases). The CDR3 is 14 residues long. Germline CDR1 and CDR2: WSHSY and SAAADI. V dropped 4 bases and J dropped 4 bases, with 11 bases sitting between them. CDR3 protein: CASSAGDAYNEQFF. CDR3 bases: TGCGCCAGCAGTGCCGGGGATGCGTACAATGAGCAGTTCTTC.

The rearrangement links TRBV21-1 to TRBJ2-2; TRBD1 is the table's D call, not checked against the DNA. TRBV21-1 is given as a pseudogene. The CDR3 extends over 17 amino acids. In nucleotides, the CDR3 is TGTGCCAGCAGGATCGAACCGGACAGGGCTAACACCGGGGAGCTGTTTTTT. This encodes CASRIEPDRANTGELFF.

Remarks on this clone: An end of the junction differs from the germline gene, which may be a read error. Here the CDR3 DNA reads TGTGCCAGCAGCCGGACATCCGGGACATTTAACATCGGGGAGCTGTTTTTT. It yields the protein CASSRTSGTFNIGELFF. The J gene is TRBJ2-2, the V gene TRBV4-2; a weak D match, TRBD1 (6 bases). There are 17 residues in the CDR3. Per germline, CDR1 LGHNA and CDR2 YNFKEQ.

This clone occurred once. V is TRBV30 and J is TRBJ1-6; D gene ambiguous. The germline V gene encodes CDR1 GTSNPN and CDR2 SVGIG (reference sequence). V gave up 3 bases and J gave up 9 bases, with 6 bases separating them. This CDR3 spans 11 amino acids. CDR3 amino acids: CAWRASSPLHF. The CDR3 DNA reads TGTGCCTGGAGGGCTAGTTCACCCCTCCACTTT.

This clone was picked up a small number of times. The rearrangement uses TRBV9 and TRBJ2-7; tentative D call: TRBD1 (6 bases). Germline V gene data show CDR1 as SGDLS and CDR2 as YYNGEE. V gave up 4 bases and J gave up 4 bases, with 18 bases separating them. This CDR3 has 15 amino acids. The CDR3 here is CASSRTGKGVYEQYF. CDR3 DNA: TGTGCCAGCAGCCGTACAGGGAAGGGAGTGTACGAGCAGTACTTC.

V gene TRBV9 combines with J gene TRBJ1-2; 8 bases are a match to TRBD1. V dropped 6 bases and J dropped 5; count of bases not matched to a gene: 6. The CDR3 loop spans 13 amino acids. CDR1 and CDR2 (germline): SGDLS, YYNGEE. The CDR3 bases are TGTGCCAGCACGAGACAGGGGTCATATGGCTACACCTTC. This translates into CASTRQGSYGYTF.

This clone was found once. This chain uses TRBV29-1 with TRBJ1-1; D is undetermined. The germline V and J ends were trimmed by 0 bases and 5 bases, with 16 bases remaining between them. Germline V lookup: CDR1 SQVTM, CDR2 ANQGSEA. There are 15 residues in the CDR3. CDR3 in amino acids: CSVEDLVSRETEAFF. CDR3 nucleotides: TGCAGCGTTGAAGATCTTGTCTCCCGGGAAACTGAAGCTTTCTTT.

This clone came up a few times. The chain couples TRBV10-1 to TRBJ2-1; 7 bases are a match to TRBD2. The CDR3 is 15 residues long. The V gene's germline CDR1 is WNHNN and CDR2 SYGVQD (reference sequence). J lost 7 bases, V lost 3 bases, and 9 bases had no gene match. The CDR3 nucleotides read TGCGCCAGCAGTGACGGGGGGAGGGCCGGGAATGAGCAGTTCTTC. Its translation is CASSDGGRAGNEQFF.